A selection of T cell receptor beta chains follows, all from one sample in a study of OX40 agonist ivuxolimab in advanced cancers. Only in-frame clones appear in the TCRdb table, and some are missing; sequencing was by immunoSEQ multiplex PCR. Counted here are 86,000 or so clones, about 90% occurring once; the ten biggest clones make up 2.5% to 3%. Material: CD4+ or CD8+ T cells sorted from blood, obtained in a trial of the OX40 agonist ivuxolimab. These receptors were obtained from an adult with an advanced solid tumor such as melanoma, head and neck, liver or kidney cancer. Each CDR3 is given with its conserved first and last residue. A D gene is named only where the DNA matches it firmly. The listing skips clone size in some rows; elsewhere it reads once, few, many or a size class.

TRBJ2-7	-	TRBV10-3	-	CAIRGDGNYEQYF	TGTGCCATCAGGGGGGACGGGAACTACGAGCAGTACTTC
TRBJ2-7	-	TRBV28	TRBD1	CASGVLGQALGQYF	TGTGCCAGCGGCGTCTTGGGACAGGCCTTAGGGCAGTACTTC
TRBJ1-1	-	TRBV6-6	-	CASSYRDSLAGAFF	TGTGCCAGCAGTTACCGTGACAGCCTCGCAGGAGCTTTCTTT
TRBJ1-3	-	TRBV5-1	TRBD1	CASSLQGDGNTIYF	TGCGCCAGCAGCTTACAGGGGGATGGAAACACCATATATTTT
TRBJ1-3	-	TRBV19	-	CASSIAGTSGNTIYF	TGTGCCAGTAGTATAGCGGGGACAAGTGGAAACACCATATATTTT
TRBJ2-3	-	TRBV4-2	-	CASSQDGTRDRTDTQYF	TGTGCCAGCAGCCAAGATGGAACCCGGGACCGCACAGATACGCAGTATTTT
TRBJ2-3	-	TRBV5-1	-	CASSPAAGSTDTQYF	TGCGCCAGCAGCCCGGCCGCGGGGTCCACAGATACGCAGTATTTT
TRBJ2-3	-	TRBV7-9	TRBD2	CASSRTSASSTDTQYF	TGTGCCAGCAGCCGAACTAGCGCTTCTAGCACAGATACGCAGTATTTT
TRBJ2-5	-	TRBV18	-	CASSAQHPLYQETQYF	TGTGCCAGCTCAGCACAGCACCCTCTGTACCAAGAGACCCAGTACTTC
TRBJ1-2	-	TRBV19	TRBD1	CASSPGQGVRYGYTF	TGTGCCAGTAGTCCGGGACAGGGGGTAAGGTATGGCTACACCTTC
TRBJ2-1	-	TRBV2	-	CASSEGTNFSNEQFF	TGTGCCAGCAGTGAAGGGACAAATTTTTCAAATGAGCAGTTCTTC
TRBJ1-4	-	TRBV5-6	-	CASSLGRELDEKLFF	TGTGCCAGCAGCTTGGGGAGAGAACTGGATGAAAAACTGTTTTTT
TRBJ2-1	-	TRBV18	-	CASSPPSGEWDEQFF	TGTGCCAGCTCACCACCATCGGGGGAGTGGGATGAGCAGTTCTTC
TRBJ1-2	-	TRBV20-1	-	CSATENYGYTF	TGCAGTGCTACAGAGAACTATGGCTACACCTTC
TRBJ2-7	-	TRBV6-6	TRBD2	CASSLTSGSYEQYF	TGTGCCAGCAGCCTGACTAGCGGGAGCTACGAGCAGTACTTC
TRBJ2-1	-	TRBV7-9	-	CASSSTNEQFF	TGTGCCAGCAGCTCCACCAATGAGCAGTTCTTC
TRBJ2-1	-	TRBV5-1	TRBD2	CASSLAAAGPYNEQFF	TGCGCCAGCAGCTTGGCCGCAGCGGGACCCTACAATGAGCAGTTCTTC
TRBJ2-3	-	TRBV29-1	-	CTATVGGVDTQYF	TGCACGGCAACCGTCGGAGGGGTCGATACGCAGTATTTT
TRBJ2-2	-	TRBV5-4	-	CASSSPSGGLNTGELFF	TGTGCCAGCAGCTCGCCATCCGGCGGTCTAAACACCGGGGAGCTGTTTTTT
TRBJ1-1	once	TRBV9	-	CASSPTDSSSEAFF	TGTGCCAGCAGCCCGACCGACTCTTCTAGTGAAGCTTTCTTT
TRBJ1-1	once	TRBV6-6	TRBD1	CASSPGQGTAFF	TGTGCCAGCAGCCCGGGACAGGGGACAGCTTTCTTT
TRBJ2-7	-	TRBV5-3	TRBD2	CASSLPPGGESEQYF	TGTGCCAGCAGCCTCCCGCCCGGGGGGGAAAGCGAGCAGTACTTC
TRBJ1-1	-	TRBV28	-	CASSQLRREAFF	TGTGCCAGCAGTCAACTGCGGAGGGAAGCTTTCTTT
TRBJ1-5	-	TRBV30	-	CAWSVNRGDPQHF	TGTGCCTGGAGTGTAAATCGTGGCGACCCCCAGCATTTT
TRBJ2-1	-	TRBV15	TRBD2	CATSRGGKASGPVNEQFF	TGTGCCACCAGCAGAGGTGGTAAGGCTAGCGGACCGGTGAATGAGCAGTTCTTC
TRBJ2-7	-	TRBV5-1	TRBD2	CASSRPGGREQYF	TGCGCCAGCAGCAGACCGGGAGGAAGGGAGCAGTACTTC
TRBJ1-1	-	TRBV19	-	CASRGSRLNTEAFF	TGTGCCAGTAGGGGCTCCCGTTTGAACACTGAAGCTTTCTTT
TRBJ2-6	-	TRBV19	-	CASVGSGTSGANVLTF	TGTGCCAGTGTGGGAAGCGGTACCTCTGGGGCCAACGTCCTGACTTTC
TRBJ1-1	-	TRBV6-1	-	CASSEAGNTEAFF	TGTGCCAGCAGTGAAGCTGGGAACACTGAAGCTTTCTTT
TRBJ1-2	-	TRBV4-2	-	CASSLLDGMYGHTF	TGTGCCAGCAGCCTCCTCGACGGCATGTATGGCCACACCTTC
TRBJ2-5	-	TRBV2	-	CAGGVAGETQYF	TGTGCCGGTGGCGTGGCGGGGGAGACCCAGTACTTC
TRBJ2-2	-	TRBV9	TRBD2	CASSVGLAGPANTGELFF	TGTGCCAGCAGCGTAGGGCTAGCGGGCCCTGCGAACACCGGGGAGCTGTTTTTT
TRBJ1-2	-	TRBV6-1	-	CATSGGPGDNYGYTF	TGTGCCACCTCGGGTGGTCCGGGAGATAACTATGGCTACACCTTC
TRBJ1-5	-	TRBV6-1	-	CASEPGRRDNQPQHF	TGTGCCAGCGAGCCGGGACGTCGAGACAATCAGCCCCAGCATTTT
TRBJ1-2	-	TRBV5-8	TRBD1	CASSPETGPAYGYTF	TGTGCCAGCAGCCCCGAGACAGGGCCCGCTTATGGCTACACCTTC
TRBJ1-2	-	TRBV28	TRBD1	CASSLGEGARGYTF	TGTGCCAGCAGTTTAGGAGAGGGGGCTCGTGGCTACACCTTC
TRBJ2-5	-	TRBV30	-	CACVNQETQYF	TGTGCCTGCGTGAATCAAGAGACCCAGTACTTC
TRBJ2-5	-	TRBV6-1	TRBD1	CASSGGRGRGETQYF	TGTGCCAGCAGTGGAGGCAGGGGGCGCGGGGAGACCCAGTACTTC
TRBJ1-2	-	TRBV19	-	CASSSYGVNYGYTF	TGTGCCAGTAGTTCCTATGGGGTTAACTATGGCTACACCTTC
TRBJ1-2	-	TRBV25-1	-	CASSGSGRGDSDTF	TGTGCCAGCAGTGGGTCCGGACGGGGCGACTCTGACACCTTC
TRBJ2-1	once	TRBV7-2	-	CASSLESLSYNEQFF	TGTGCCAGCAGCTTAGAATCTCTCTCCTACAATGAGCAGTTCTTC
TRBJ1-2	-	TRBV6-6	-	CASSYLAGGSYYTF	TGTGCCAGCAGTTACTTAGCCGGAGGCAGCTACTACACCTTC
TRBJ2-3	-	TRBV5-1	TRBD1	CASSSGTGGIGTDTQYF	TGCGCCAGCAGCTCGGGGACAGGGGGTATCGGCACAGATACGCAGTATTTT
TRBJ1-1	-	TRBV18	TRBD1	CASSPVAGQGQRNTEAFF	TGTGCCAGCTCACCTGTAGCCGGGCAGGGACAGAGGAACACTGAAGCTTTCTTT